This TCR beta chain emerged from a study of shared clonotypes between healthy human individuals. CD4+ cells underwent separation, giving CD45RA+ naive and CD45RA-negative memory subsets. General observations from the study: Generation probability values for non-shared clonotypes were lower than those for clonotypes shared by all four donors.

As concerns this clone: Its antigen is currently unknown.

Here immunoSEQ multiplex PCR was the method, and the copy in TCRdb shows in-frame clones only, minus some. The sample yields approximately 2.3 million clones, 80% to 95% seen once. Germline V lookup: CDR1 LNHDA, CDR2 SQIVND (reference sequence). The CDR3 runs 14 residues. J was trimmed by 4 bases and V by 10 bases; bases with no gene match: 10. This TCR derives from a man younger than 30 in good health. Some clones in this sample may be carry-over from other donors' samples. The sample taken for sequencing was naive CD4+ T cells from PBMCs. Stated subset: CD45RA+ positively selected. The genes are TRBV19 and TRBJ1-5; 7 bases line up with TRBD1. The DNA for the CDR3 is TGTGCCACAAAAGAGGACAGGTTGAATCAGCCCCAGCATTTT. Translating gives CATKEDRLNQPQHF.